The following is a TCR beta chain sequence with its context. V was clipped by 1 base and J by 4 bases, with 14 bases between them. This CDR3 region has 16 residues. Germline V gene data show CDR1 as LGHDT and CDR2 as YNNKEL (reference sequence). The source of the sample is a study of blood T cell repertoires in COVID-19. In the study overall: Samples came from the United States, Italy and Spain, spanning acute and convalescent COVID-19. T cells, B-cell-depleted T cells, or PBMCs supplied cDNA or gDNA.

Authors' analysis steps: Estimates of nucleated cell counts were drawn from the amplification of reference gene primers. The protocol was immunoSEQ multiplex PCR, while the TCRdb copy is restricted to in-frame clones and leaves out a portion. Clonal size and the V and J genes are those of that table, whereas D and trimming came from the DNA. The sample holds around 170,000 clones, 88% seen once. The TCR comes from a man aged 55 to 70 with acute or convalescent COVID-19. The sample consisted of peripheral blood. This rearrangement joins TRBV3-1 (or the pseudogene TRBV3-2) to TRBJ2-1; TRBD1 is a possible D gene (6 bases). CDR3 protein: CASSQGAGQKYNEQFF. CDR3 nucleotide sequence: TGTGCCAGCAGCCAAGGGGCCGGACAGAAGTACAATGAGCAGTTCTTC.